This T cell receptor beta chain was recorded in a study of T cell responses to AZD1222 COVID-19 vaccine. About the research overall: It was second doses at about 4 or about 12 weeks that were pooled.

The study, taken as a whole, reports: Possibly, clonal diversity was underestimated; donors were largely white British and included more females. Per reports, nearly half of all spike-specific TCRs target regions that are unmutated in variants. Repertoires were obtained solely post-peak T cell response.

Concerning this clone itself: What it binds is unknown.

Here immunoSEQ multiplex PCR was the method, and the copy in TCRdb shows in-frame clones only, minus some. There are about 120,000 clones in the sample; roughly 88% occur only once, and around 9.6% lies in the top ten. J was trimmed by 1 base and V by 0 bases; bases with no gene match: 6. The CDR3 contains 17 residues. Germline V gene lookup returns CDR1 SGHRS and CDR2 YFSETQ. The chain carries TRBV5-1 and TRBJ1-1; TRBD1 aligns across 10 bases. The sequence derives from an adult in good health. Source: peripheral blood, taken on day 0 of AZD1222 vaccination. The CDR3, as DNA: TGCGCCAGCAGCTTGGCCGGGACAGGGGTTACGAACACTGAAGCTTTCTTT. Protein: CASSLAGTGVTNTEAFF.